Shown below are 9 T cell receptor beta chains from a single sample sequenced in a study of OX40 agonist ivuxolimab in advanced cancers. The protocol was immunoSEQ multiplex PCR, while the TCRdb copy is restricted to in-frame clones and leaves out a portion. This sample has about 54,000 clones, with approximately 84% found just once. Sequences were derived from CD4+ or CD8+ T cells sorted from blood, sampled in a trial of the OX40 agonist ivuxolimab. These receptors originate from an adult with an advanced solid tumor such as melanoma, head and neck, liver or kidney cancer.

This clone was seen a handful of times. This chain links TRBV12-5 with TRBJ2-3; 9 bases fit TRBD2. J was trimmed by 5 bases and V by 3 bases; bases with no gene match: 3. CDR1 and CDR2 (germline): LGHNT, FRNRAP. This CDR3 has 14 amino acids. The CDR3 bases are TGTGCTAGTGGTTTTAGCGGGAGTAAAGATACGCAGTATTTT. Protein sequence: CASGFSGSKDTQYF.

The chain couples TRBV5-6 to TRBJ1-2; no firm D call. Germline V gene sequence: CDR1 SGHDT, CDR2 YYEEEE. The length of the CDR3 is 12 residues. V was trimmed by 1 base and J by 8 bases, leaving 9 bases between them. This chain's CDR3 is CASSLSEPGYTF. The CDR3 coding sequence is TGTGCCAGCAGCTTGTCTGAGCCGGGCTACACCTTC.

The chain recombines TRBV19 with TRBJ2-2, with 7 bases identical to TRBD2. Looked up from germline, CDR1 is LNHDA and CDR2 is SQIVND (reference sequence). V lost 3 bases and J lost 3; bases outside the gene matches: 7. The CDR3 consists of 16 residues. CDR3 protein: CASSISSSGYTGELFF. As DNA, the CDR3 is TGTGCCAGTAGTATTTCATCTAGCGGCTACACCGGGGAGCTGTTTTTT.

The chain couples TRBV5-6 to TRBJ2-7; tentative D call: TRBD2 (5 bases). CDR3 length equals 15 residues. Between the trimmed V and J ends, which lost 0 bases and 0 bases, there was a span of 10 bases. Germline CDR1 is SGHDT and CDR2 is YYEEEE. CDR3 sequence reads: CASSLGGISSYEQYF. DNA for the CDR3: TGTGCCAGCAGCTTGGGAGGGATCAGCTCCTACGAGCAGTACTTC.

The V call is TRBV7-9, the J call TRBJ1-4; D is unresolved. With 4 bases removed from V and 5 bases from J, the gap between germline ends came to 14 bases. CDR1 and CDR2 (germline): SEHNR, FQNEAQ (reference sequence). The CDR3 extends over 15 amino acids. The CDR3 bases are TGTGCCAGCAGCTACCGACACCAGCCCAATGAAAAACTGTTTTTT. Its protein product is CASSYRHQPNEKLFF. The whole variable domain, remainder taken from reference TRBV7-9 and TRBJ1-4, is DTGVSQNPRHKITKRGQNVTFRCDPISEHNRLYWYRQTLGQGPEFLTYFQNEAQLEKSRLLSDRFSAERPKGSFSTLEIQRTEQGDSAMYLCASSYRHQPNEKLFFGSGTQLSVL.

This chain uses TRBV19 with TRBJ1-5; D not certain. From germline, CDR1 is LNHDA and CDR2 SQIVND (reference sequence). The V end lost 7 bases, the J end lost 0 bases, and 4 bases lay between the germline ends. The CDR3 runs to 12 residues. The CDR3 coding sequence is TGTGCCAGTACCCTTAGCAATCAGCCCCAGCATTTT. It is translated as CASTLSNQPQHF.

The V call is TRBV19, the J call TRBJ1-5; D remains ambiguous. Germline assignment: CDR1 LNHDA and CDR2 SQIVND (reference sequence). With 0 bases removed from V and 0 bases from J, the gap between germline ends came to 6 bases. The CDR3 consists of 15 residues. The CDR3 DNA is TGTGCCAGTAGTATAGAGGCCAGTAGCAATCAGCCCCAGCATTTT. This gives the protein CASSIEASSNQPQHF.

This clone was seen once. The chain couples TRBV19 to TRBJ2-7; 8 nucleotides match TRBD2. After removal of 6 bases from V and 3 bases from J, the junction contained 10 bases not matched to a gene. The CDR3 sequence is 15 residues long. Germline lookup yields CDR1 LNHDA and CDR2 SQIVND (reference sequence). The CDR3 coding sequence is TGTGCCAGTAGAATCTATGCGGGAGGTATCTACGAGCAGTACTTC. Amino acid sequence: CASRIYAGGIYEQYF.

This clone was detected only a few times. CDR3 residues: CASSSGLASYEQYF. CDR3 coding DNA: TGCGCCAGCAGCTCGGGACTAGCATCGTACGAGCAGTACTTC. V and J are TRBV5-1 and TRBJ2-7; 9 bases match TRBD2. Germline CDR1 SGHRS, CDR2 YFSETQ. Trimming took 3 bases from V and 4 from J; bases not matched to a gene: 5. The CDR3 spans 14 residues. Together with reference TRBV5-1 and TRBJ2-7, the CDR3 gives the full variable domain: KAGVTQTPRYLIKTRGQQVTLSCSPISGHRSVSWYQQTPGQGLQFLFEYFSETQRNKGNFPGRFSGRQFSNSRSEMNVSTLELGDSALYLCASSSGLASYEQYFGPGTRLTVT.